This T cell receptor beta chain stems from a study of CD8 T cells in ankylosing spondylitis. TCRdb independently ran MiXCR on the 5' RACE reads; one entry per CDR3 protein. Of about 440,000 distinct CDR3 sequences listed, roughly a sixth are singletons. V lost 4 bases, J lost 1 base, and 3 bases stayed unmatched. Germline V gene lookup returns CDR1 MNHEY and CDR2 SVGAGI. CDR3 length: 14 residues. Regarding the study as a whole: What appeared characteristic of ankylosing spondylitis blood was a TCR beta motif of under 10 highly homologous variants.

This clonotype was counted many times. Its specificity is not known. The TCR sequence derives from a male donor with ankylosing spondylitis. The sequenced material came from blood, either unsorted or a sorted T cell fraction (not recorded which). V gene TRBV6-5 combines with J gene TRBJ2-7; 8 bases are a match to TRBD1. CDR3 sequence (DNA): TGTGCCAGCAGTTTGCGGACAGGGTCCTACGAGCAGTACTTC. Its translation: CASSLRTGSYEQYF.